This TCR beta chain originates from a study of cytomegalovirus exposure and HLA in healthy donors. Concerning this clone: Its antigen is unidentified.

The method was immunoSEQ multiplex PCR; TCRdb's version includes in-frame clones alone and lacks a portion of them. The sample has 200,000 to 250,000 clones, approximately 82% seen once. Findings of the study overall: As was reported, the classifier diagnosed cytomegalovirus status with high specificity and sensitivity. The authors enumerated over 150 TCR beta chains as linked to cytomegalovirus. Some public TCRs appeared in many individuals, while most sequences were rare. Three of the chains that were CMV-associated were confirmed in vitro to be specific for CMV antigens.

CDR1 is SGDLS, CDR2 YYNGEE, per germline. After removal of 3 bases from V and 8 bases from J, the junction contained 5 bases not matched to a gene. The CDR3 spans 14 residues. The receptor was derived from a young woman in good health and CMV-seronegative. Material for sequencing was PBMCs. V usage is TRBV9 and J usage is TRBJ1-4; TRBD1 matches at 9 bases. The CDR3 region has the DNA TGTGCCAGCAGCGCCTCCGGGACAGGGGAAAAACTGTTTTTT. Translation gives CASSASGTGEKLFF.